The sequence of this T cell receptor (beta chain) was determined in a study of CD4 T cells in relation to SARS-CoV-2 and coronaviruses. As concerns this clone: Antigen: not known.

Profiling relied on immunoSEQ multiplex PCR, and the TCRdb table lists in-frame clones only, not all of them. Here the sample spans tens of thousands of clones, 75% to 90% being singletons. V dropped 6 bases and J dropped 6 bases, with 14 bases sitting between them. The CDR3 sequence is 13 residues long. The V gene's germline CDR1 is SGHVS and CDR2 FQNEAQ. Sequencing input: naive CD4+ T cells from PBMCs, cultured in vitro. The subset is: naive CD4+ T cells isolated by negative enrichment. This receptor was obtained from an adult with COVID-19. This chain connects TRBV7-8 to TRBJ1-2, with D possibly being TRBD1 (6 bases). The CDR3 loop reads CASRRQAEDGYTF. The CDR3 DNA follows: TGTGCCAGCAGGAGACAGGCAGAAGATGGCTACACCTTC.